This TCR beta chain was sequenced during a study of T cells in Graves' hyperthyroidism and ophthalmopathy. Whole-study findings and limits: Among thyroid clonotypes expanded above 0.001, most also appeared in blood. Ophthalmopathy cases were set apart from stable hyperthyroidism by a 13 V-J model.

When ophthalmopathy did not progress within 18 months, Graves' hyperthyroidism was considered stable. Orbital computed tomography and thyroid ultrasound, together with serum TRAb and thyroxine and clinical symptoms, were used for diagnoses. It was RNA transcripts that yielded the amplified TCR beta CDR3 regions. A first-round RT-PCR of the TCR CDR3 used the HTBI primer set. TCRdb independently ran MiXCR on the multiplex PCR reads; one entry per CDR3 protein. The sample records about 300,000 distinct CDR3 sequences, about 15% being singletons. Germline CDR1 MRHNA, CDR2 SNTAGT. The CDR3 contains 11 residues. The germline V and J ends were trimmed by 10 bases and 1 base, with 7 bases remaining between them. The sample holds a few counts of this clonotype. The antigen remains unidentified.

The TCR originated in a man younger than 45 with Graves' hyperthyroidism. The sequenced sample consisted of blood. The chain links TRBV6-4 to TRBJ1-2; D not resolved. For the CDR3, the DNA is TGTGCCACCCTTAGTAACTATGGCTACACCTTC. Residues: CATLSNYGYTF.